Described below is a single T cell receptor beta chain sequence and its context. These data originate in a study of blood T cell repertoires in COVID-19. This CDR3 is 12 amino acids long. The germline V and J ends were trimmed by 3 bases and 5 bases, with 7 bases remaining between them. The V gene's germline CDR1 is MNHEY and CDR2 SMNVEV (reference sequence). Sequencing used immunoSEQ multiplex PCR; TCRdb keeps in-frame clones, though not all of them. The table lists some 200,000 clones, roughly 84% of them singletons. The source of this sequence is a young man in a cohort exposed to, infected with or recovered from COVID-19 (not recorded which). What was sequenced was PBMCs or T cells enriched from blood (not recorded which). The V gene is TRBV27, the J gene TRBJ1-1, with D hard to call. The CDR3 DNA sequence: TGTGCCAGCAGTTTTGCCGGGACTGAAGCTTTCTTT. Its translation is CASSFAGTEAFF.